This T cell receptor (beta chain) comes out of a study of OX40 agonist ivuxolimab in advanced cancers. Study outcomes and limitations: Among the least clonally expanded were partial responders at 0.1-3.0 mg/kg. Certain nonresponding patients likewise had low normalized T-cell clonal expansion.

Only in-frame clones appear in the TCRdb table, and some are missing; sequencing was by immunoSEQ multiplex PCR. Counted here are roughly 100,000 clones, 92% occurring once; the ten biggest clones make up more than 3%. Germline V gene sequence: CDR1 SNHLY, CDR2 FYNNEI. Trimming left V 3 bases short and J 3 bases short, with 12 bases between. The CDR3 covers 15 residues. As regards this clone: The antigen is unknown.

The chain uses TRBV2 and TRBJ1-5; the D is unclear. The sequenced sample was CD4+ or CD8+ T cells sorted from blood, obtained in a trial of the OX40 agonist ivuxolimab. This clonotype was sampled from an adult with an advanced solid tumor such as melanoma, head and neck, liver or kidney cancer. CDR3 nucleotide sequence: TGTGCCAGCAGTGACAGTACTTCATTCAATCAGCCCCAGCATTTT. This translates into CASSDSTSFNQPQHF.